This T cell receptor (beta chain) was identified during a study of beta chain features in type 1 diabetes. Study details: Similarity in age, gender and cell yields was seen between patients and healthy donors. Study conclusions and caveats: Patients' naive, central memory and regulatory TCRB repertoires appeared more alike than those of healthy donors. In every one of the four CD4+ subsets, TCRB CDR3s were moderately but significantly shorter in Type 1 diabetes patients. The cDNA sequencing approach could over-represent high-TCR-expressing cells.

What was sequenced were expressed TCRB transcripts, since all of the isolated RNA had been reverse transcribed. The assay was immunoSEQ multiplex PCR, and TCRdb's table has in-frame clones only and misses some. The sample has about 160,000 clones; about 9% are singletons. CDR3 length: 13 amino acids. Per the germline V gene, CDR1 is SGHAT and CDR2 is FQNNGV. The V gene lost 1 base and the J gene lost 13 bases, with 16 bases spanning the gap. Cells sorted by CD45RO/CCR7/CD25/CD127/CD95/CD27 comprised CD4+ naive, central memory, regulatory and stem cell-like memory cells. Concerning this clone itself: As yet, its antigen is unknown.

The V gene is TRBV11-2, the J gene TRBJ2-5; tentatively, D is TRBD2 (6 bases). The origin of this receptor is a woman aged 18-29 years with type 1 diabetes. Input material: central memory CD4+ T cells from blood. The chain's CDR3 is CASSLAGSGSSYF. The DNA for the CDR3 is TGTGCCAGCAGCTTAGCGGGGAGCGGGTCGTCGTACTTC.